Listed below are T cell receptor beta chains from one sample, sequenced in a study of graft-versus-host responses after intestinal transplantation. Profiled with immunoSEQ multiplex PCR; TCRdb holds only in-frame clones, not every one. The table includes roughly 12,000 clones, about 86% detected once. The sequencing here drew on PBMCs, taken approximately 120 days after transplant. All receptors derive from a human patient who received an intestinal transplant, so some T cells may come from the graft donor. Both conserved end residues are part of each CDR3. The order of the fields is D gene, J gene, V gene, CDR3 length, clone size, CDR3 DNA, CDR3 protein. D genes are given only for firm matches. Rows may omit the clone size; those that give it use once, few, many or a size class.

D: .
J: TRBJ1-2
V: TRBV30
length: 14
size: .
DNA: TGTGCCTGGAGTGTCGGTTCGGGCACCTATGGCTACACCTTC
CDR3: CAWSVGSGTYGYTF

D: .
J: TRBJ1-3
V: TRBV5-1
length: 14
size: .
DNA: TGCGCCAGCACCCCAGACAACTCTGGAAACACCATATATTTT
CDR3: CASTPDNSGNTIYF

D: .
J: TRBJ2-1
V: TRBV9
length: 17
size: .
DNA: TGTGCCAGCAGCCCGTCCGGGGGCGGAGGGCCGTATAATGAGCAGTTCTTC
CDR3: CASSPSGGGGPYNEQFF

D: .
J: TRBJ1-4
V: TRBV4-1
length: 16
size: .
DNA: TGCGCCAGCAGCCAAGCCCGACAGCCAACTAATGAAAAACTGTTTTTT
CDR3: CASSQARQPTNEKLFF

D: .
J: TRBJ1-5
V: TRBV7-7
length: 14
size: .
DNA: TGTGCCAGCAGCTTATCGAGGTCAGATCAGCCCCAGCATTTT
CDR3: CASSLSRSDQPQHF

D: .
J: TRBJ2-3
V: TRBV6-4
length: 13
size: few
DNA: TGTGCCAGCAGTGGACAGGGCACAGATACGCAGTATTTT
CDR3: CASSGQGTDTQYF

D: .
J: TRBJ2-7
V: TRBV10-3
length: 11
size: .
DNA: TGTGCCATCAGTGGGAATTACGAGCAGTACTTC
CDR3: CAISGNYEQYF

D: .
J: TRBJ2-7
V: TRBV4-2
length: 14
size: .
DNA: TGTGCCAGCAGCCAACCATCCCAATCCTACGAGCAGTACTTC
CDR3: CASSQPSQSYEQYF

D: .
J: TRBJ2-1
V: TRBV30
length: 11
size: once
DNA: TGTGCCTGGAGTATGTACAATGAGCAGTTCTTC
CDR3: CAWSMYNEQFF

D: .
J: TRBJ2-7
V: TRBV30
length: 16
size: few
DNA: TGTGCCTGGAGTTCGGAAGGGAGAGTAAGCTCCTACGAGCAGTACTTC
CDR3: CAWSSEGRVSSYEQYF

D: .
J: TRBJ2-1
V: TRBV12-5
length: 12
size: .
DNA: TGTGCTAGTGGTTTGGGGGGGGTCCCTCAGTTCTTC
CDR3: CASGLGGVPQFF

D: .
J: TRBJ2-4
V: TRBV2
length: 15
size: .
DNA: TGTGCCAACACAAGGGGGAATAGGGCCAAAAACATTCAGTACTTC
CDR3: CANTRGNRAKNIQYF

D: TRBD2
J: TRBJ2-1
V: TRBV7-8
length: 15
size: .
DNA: TGTGCCAGCAGCTCTATAGCAGCGGGAGTTGATGAGCAGTTCTTC
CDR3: CASSSIAAGVDEQFF

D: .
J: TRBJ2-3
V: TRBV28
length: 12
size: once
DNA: TGTGCCAGCACTTCATACACAGATACGCAGTATTTT
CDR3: CASTSYTDTQYF

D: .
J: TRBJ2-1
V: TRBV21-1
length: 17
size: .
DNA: TGTGCCAGCAGGACCAGAATGCTACACCATTCCGACAATGAGCAGTTCTTC
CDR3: CASRTRMLHHSDNEQFF

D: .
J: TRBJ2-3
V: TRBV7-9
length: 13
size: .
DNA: TGTGCCAGCAGCTTAGCCCCGGGGAATACGCAGTATTTT
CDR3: CASSLAPGNTQYF

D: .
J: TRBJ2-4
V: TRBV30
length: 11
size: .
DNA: TGTGCCTGGAGTGTCTCGGGCATTCAGTACTTC
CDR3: CAWSVSGIQYF

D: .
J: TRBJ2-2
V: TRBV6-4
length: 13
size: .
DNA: TGTGCCAGCAGTGACTCGACTACCGGGGAGCTGTTTTTT
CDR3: CASSDSTTGELFF

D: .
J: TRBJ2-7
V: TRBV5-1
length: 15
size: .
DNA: TGCGCCAGCAGGCCCGGGACTCCCGTGGCCTACGAGCAGTACTTC
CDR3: CASRPGTPVAYEQYF

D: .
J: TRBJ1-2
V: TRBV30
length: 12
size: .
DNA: TGTGCCTGGAGGTCCCTATTGAGGGGCTACACCTTC
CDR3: CAWRSLLRGYTF

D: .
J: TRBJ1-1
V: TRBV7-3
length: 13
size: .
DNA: TGTGCCAGCAGCTTACTCAGAAACACTGAAGCTTTCTTT
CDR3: CASSLLRNTEAFF

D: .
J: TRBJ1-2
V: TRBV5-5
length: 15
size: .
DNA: TGTGCCAGCAGCTTGGGTGGCGGATCCTACTATGGCTACACCTTC
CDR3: CASSLGGGSYYGYTF

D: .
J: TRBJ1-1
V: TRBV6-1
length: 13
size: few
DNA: TGTGCCAGCAGGGACAGTGAGAACACTGAAGCTTTCTTT
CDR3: CASRDSENTEAFF

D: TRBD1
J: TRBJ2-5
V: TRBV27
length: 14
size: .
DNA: TGTGCCAGCAGTCCTAACAGGGGTGGAGAGACCCAGTACTTC
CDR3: CASSPNRGGETQYF

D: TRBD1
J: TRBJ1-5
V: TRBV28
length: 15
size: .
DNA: TGTGCCAGCAGGTCCCGGGACAGGGGTTTTCAGCCCCAGCATTTT
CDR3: CASRSRDRGFQPQHF

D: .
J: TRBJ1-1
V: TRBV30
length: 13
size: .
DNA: TGTGCCTGGGGGTCCGGGGGTTACACTGAAGCTTTCTTT
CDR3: CAWGSGGYTEAFF

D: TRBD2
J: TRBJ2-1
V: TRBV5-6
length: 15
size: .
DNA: TGTGCCAGCAGCCCCGACGAGCGGGAGGGTGATGAGCAGTTCTTC
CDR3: CASSPDEREGDEQFF

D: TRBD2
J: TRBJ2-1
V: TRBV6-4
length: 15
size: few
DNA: TGTGCCAGCAGTGATGGGACTAGCGATCACAATGAGCAGTTCTTC
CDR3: CASSDGTSDHNEQFF

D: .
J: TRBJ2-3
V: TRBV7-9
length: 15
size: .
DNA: TGTGCCAGCAGCTTTCTTGGGGGGACGGGAGATACGCAGTATTTT
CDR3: CASSFLGGTGDTQYF

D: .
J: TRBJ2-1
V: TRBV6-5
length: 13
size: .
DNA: TGTGCCACATCCAGGGGAAGGGGCGATGAGCAGTTCTTC
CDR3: CATSRGRGDEQFF

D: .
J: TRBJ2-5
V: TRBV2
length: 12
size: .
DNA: TGTGCCAGCAGTGTAACAGGGGAGACCCAGTACTTC
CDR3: CASSVTGETQYF

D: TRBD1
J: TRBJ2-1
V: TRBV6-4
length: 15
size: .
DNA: TGTGCCAGCAGTGCCTCCGGGACAGGGGGGAATGAGCAGTTCTTC
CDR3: CASSASGTGGNEQFF

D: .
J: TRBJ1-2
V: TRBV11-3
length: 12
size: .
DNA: TGTGCCAGCAGCGCAGAGGTGTATGGCTACACCTTC
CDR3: CASSAEVYGYTF

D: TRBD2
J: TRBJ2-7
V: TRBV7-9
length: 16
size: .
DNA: TGTGCCAGCAGCTTATTCCACGCGGGAGCCTCCTACGAGCAGTACTTC
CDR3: CASSLFHAGASYEQYF

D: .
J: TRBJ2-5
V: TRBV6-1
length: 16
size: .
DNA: TGTGCCAGCAGTGAGACACGACACATAGCCCAAGAGACCCAGTACTTC
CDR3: CASSETRHIAQETQYF

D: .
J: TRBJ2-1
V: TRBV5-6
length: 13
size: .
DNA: TGTGCCAGCAGCTTGGCCTTAGGGGGGGAGCAGTTCTTC
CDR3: CASSLALGGEQFF

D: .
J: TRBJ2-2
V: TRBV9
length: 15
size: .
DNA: TGTGCCAGCAGCCCCCGAGGGGGTTGGACCGGGGAGCTGTTTTTT
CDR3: CASSPRGGWTGELFF

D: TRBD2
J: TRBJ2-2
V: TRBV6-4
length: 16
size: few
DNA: TGTGCCAGCAGTGACTCGGGAAGCGGGGGGACCGGGGAGCTGTTTTTT
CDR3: CASSDSGSGGTGELFF

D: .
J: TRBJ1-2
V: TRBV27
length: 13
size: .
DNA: TGTGCCAGCAGTTTAACGGGAAGCTATGGCTACACCTTC
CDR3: CASSLTGSYGYTF

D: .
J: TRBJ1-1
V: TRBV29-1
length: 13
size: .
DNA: TGCAGCGTAAATGGGGGACATATAGCTGAAGCTTTCTTT
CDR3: CSVNGGHIAEAFF

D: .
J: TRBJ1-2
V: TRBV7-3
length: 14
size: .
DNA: TGTGCCAGCAGTTACACTGGCGATTCCTATGGCTACACCTTC
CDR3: CASSYTGDSYGYTF

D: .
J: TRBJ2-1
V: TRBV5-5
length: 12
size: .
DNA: TGTGCCAGCAGCTACGGATACAATGAGCAGTTCTTC
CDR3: CASSYGYNEQFF

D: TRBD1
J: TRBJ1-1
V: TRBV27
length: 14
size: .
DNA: TGTGCCAGCAGTTCCCTCGACAGGGTACCTGAAGCTTTCTTT
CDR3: CASSSLDRVPEAFF